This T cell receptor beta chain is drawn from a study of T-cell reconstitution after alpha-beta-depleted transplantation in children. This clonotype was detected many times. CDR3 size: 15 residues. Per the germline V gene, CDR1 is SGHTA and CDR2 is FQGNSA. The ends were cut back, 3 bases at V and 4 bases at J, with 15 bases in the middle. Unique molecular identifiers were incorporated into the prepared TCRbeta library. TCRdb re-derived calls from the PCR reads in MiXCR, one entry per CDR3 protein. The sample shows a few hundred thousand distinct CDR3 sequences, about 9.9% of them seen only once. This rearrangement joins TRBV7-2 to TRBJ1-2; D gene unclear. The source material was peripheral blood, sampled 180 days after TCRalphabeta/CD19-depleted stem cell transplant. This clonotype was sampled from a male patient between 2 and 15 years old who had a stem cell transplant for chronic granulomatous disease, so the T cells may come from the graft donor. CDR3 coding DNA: TGTGCCAGCAGCTTTGTGGGAGGGTCCTCCTATGGCTACACCTTC. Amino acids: CASSFVGGSSYGYTF.